Presented here are 25 T cell receptor beta chains from one specimen sequenced in a study of T cell repertoires in cytomegalovirus infection. No cognate antigen is known for these TCRs. TCRdb reprocessed the reads via MiXCR and lists one record per CDR3 protein. The sample yields about 770,000 distinct CDR3 sequences, about 28% seen once. Sequences were derived from cultured CD8+ T cells from PBMCs, sampled from culture after CMV antigen stimulation. Receptors originate from a human donor in good health (CMV status not recorded). Some clones in this sample may be carry-over from other donors' samples.

This clonotype was observed a single time. The V and J genes are TRBV7-6 and TRBJ1-1, with unresolved D. V was clipped by 4 bases and J by 11 bases, with 17 bases between them. Germline V gene lookup returns CDR1 SGHVS and CDR2 FNYEAQ. The CDR3 loop spans 13 amino acids. This chain's CDR3 is CASSYERSGGAFF. The DNA for the CDR3 is TGTGCCAGCAGCTACGAACGATCAGGAGGGGCTTTCTTT.

A remark on this clonotype: No conserved phenylalanine or tryptophan is present at the end of the CDR3, so a read error is the likely explanation. It is unclear where the CDR3 begins or ends on the DNA, so no DNA is shown, and the CDR3 is as TCRdb lists it. V usage is TRBV7-9 and J usage is TRBJ2-7; the table's TRBD2 call for D was not verified on the DNA. The germline gives CDR1 SEHNR, CDR2 FQNEAQ (reference sequence). The CDR3 is 12 residues long, ends included. CDR3 sequence: CASSLAGEEGLR.

This clonotype was seen more than once but under ten times. The chain employs TRBV7-9 and TRBJ1-2; D gene uncertain. The CDR3 is 12 residues long. Germline CDR1 reads SEHNR; CDR2 reads FQNEAQ (reference sequence). Trimming removed 6 bases at V and 4 bases at J, with 9 bases between. CDR3 bases: TGTGCCAGCAGGGTTTCTAGCTATGGCTACACCTTC. It encodes CASRVSSYGYTF. The whole variable domain, filled in from reference TRBV7-9 and TRBJ1-2, reads DTGVSQNPRHKITKRGQNVTFRCDPISEHNRLYWYRQTLGQGPEFLTYFQNEAQLEKSRLLSDRFSAERPKGSFSTLEIQRTEQGDSAMYLCASRVSSYGYTFGSGTRLTVV.

This clonotype has more than one count but fewer than ten. Compared with germline, one end of the junction differs, possibly owing to a read error. V and J are TRBV7-7 and TRBJ2-6, with 9 nucleotides matching TRBD1. Germline V CDR1 and CDR2: SSHAT, FNYEAQ (reference sequence). The CDR3 sequence is 17 residues long. The CDR3 DNA reads as TGTGCTAGCAGCTCCGGGACAGGGTCCTCTGGGGCCAACGTCCTGACTTTC. Translation gives CASSSGTGSSGANVLTF.

The chain combines TRBV4-2 with TRBJ1-2; a possible D gene is TRBD1 (6 bases). CDR1 and CDR2 from the germline V gene are LGHNA and YNFKEQ. Trimming stripped 0 bases from V and 7 bases from J, with 12 bases between. The CDR3 loop spans 14 amino acids. In nucleotides, the CDR3 is TGTGCCAGCAGCCAAGATCCAGGGGAGGTTGGCTACACCTTC. Its protein product is CASSQDPGEVGYTF.

This clonotype was seen ten or more times. This CDR3 is CASSAPGTGTFVTYVEQYF. In DNA, the CDR3 is TGTGCCAGCAGCGCCCCAGGGACAGGTACGTTTGTGACCTACGTCGAGCAGTACTTC. The chain recombines TRBV25-1 with TRBJ2-7; TRBD1 matches 8 bases. This CDR3 has 19 residues. Germline CDR1 is MGHDK and CDR2 is SYGVNS. V dropped 6 bases and J dropped 6; count of bases not matched to a gene: 25.

This clonotype was recorded at least ten times. The chain joins TRBV7-2 to TRBJ2-7; D unclear. Germline V lookup: CDR1 SGHTA, CDR2 FQGNSA. The V gene lost 0 bases and the J gene lost 5 bases, with 14 bases spanning the gap. This CDR3 comprises 15 residues. The CDR3 sequence is CASSLARVGLHEQYF. The DNA for the CDR3 is TGTGCCAGCAGCTTAGCCCGGGTGGGGTTGCACGAGCAGTACTTC.

The chain links TRBV6-8 to TRBJ2-7, with a tentative D call TRBD2 (5 bases). Germline V CDR1 and CDR2: MNHGY, SAAAGT. This CDR3 has 13 amino acids. The V end lost 1 base, the J end lost 5 bases, and 9 bases lay between the germline ends. CDR3 protein: CASSYFPGNEQYF. CDR3 DNA: TGTGCCAGCAGTTACTTCCCGGGGAACGAGCAGTACTTC.

V usage is TRBV7-6 and J usage is TRBJ2-1; D is uncertain. Germline CDR1 reads SGHVS; CDR2 reads FNYEAQ. V shed 0 bases and J shed 7 bases, with 13 bases lying between them. The CDR3 totals 15 residues. CDR3 coding DNA: TGTGCCAGCAGCTTAGCGAGAAATCGCTATAATGAGCAGTTCTTC. The encoded protein is CASSLARNRYNEQFF.

V is TRBV5-1 and J is TRBJ1-1; 7 positions agree with TRBD1. With V trimmed by 1 base and J by 5 bases, 5 bases remained unmatched. Germline CDR1 SGHRS, CDR2 YFSETQ. The CDR3 contains 14 residues. CDR3 sequence: CASSLWDSGTEAFF. CDR3 DNA sequence: TGCGCCAGCAGCTTGTGGGACAGTGGGACTGAAGCTTTCTTT.

V gene TRBV29-1 combines with J gene TRBJ2-1; D remains unclear. The germline CDR1 and CDR2 sequences are SQVTM and ANQGSEA. V dropped 6 bases and J dropped 4 bases, with 7 bases sitting between them. This CDR3 is 11 amino acids long. CDR3 sequence (DNA): TGCAGCGTCTACGTTTACAATGAGCAGTTCTTC. This translates into CSVYVYNEQFF.

This clonotype occurred many times. The V gene is TRBV29-1, the J gene TRBJ1-1; D not resolved. CDR3 length equals 16 residues. CDR1 SQVTM and CDR2 ANQGSEA come from the germline V gene. V was cut by 7 bases and J by 1 base, with 22 bases left in between. CDR3 nucleotides: TGCAGCGCCTCCGGACTTGGTGCCCGGGGGAACACTGAAGCTTTCTTT. Translating it yields CSASGLGARGNTEAFF.

The gene calls are TRBV2 and TRBJ2-7; perhaps TRBD2 as D (6 bases). There are 13 residues in the CDR3. Germline V gene data show CDR1 as SNHLY and CDR2 as FYNNEI. V gave up 10 bases and J gave up 0 bases, with 13 bases separating them. The CDR3 sequence: CAINTRDSYEQYV. The CDR3 bases are TGTGCCATCAATACGCGGGACTCCTACGAGCAGTACGTC.

DNA of the CDR3: TGCAGTGCTAGAGCCCCGGGGAAGGGAGTGAACACTGAAGCTTTCTTT. It yields the protein CSARAPGKGVNTEAFF. The chain has TRBV20-1 and TRBJ1-1; D gene ambiguous. CDR3 length: 16 amino acids. Germline-derived CDR1 and CDR2 are DFQATT and SNEGSKA (reference sequence). V lost 1 base to trimming and J lost 0 bases, with 15 bases between them.

The sample holds many counts of this clonotype. CDR3 sequence reads: CASSQSGGAPNEQFF. In DNA, the CDR3 is TGTGCCAGCAGCCAGAGCGGGGGGGCCCCCAATGAGCAGTTCTTC. The chain joins TRBV7-9 to TRBJ2-1, with 10 nucleotides matching TRBD2. The V and J ends lost 5 bases and 6 bases, in that order; junction bases with no gene match: 7. CDR1 SEHNR and CDR2 FQNEAQ come from the germline V gene (reference sequence). The CDR3 has 15 residues.

The gene calls are TRBV19 and TRBJ1-1, with 8 bases aligning to TRBD1. In germline, CDR1 is LNHDA, CDR2 SQIVND (reference sequence). The length of the CDR3 is 16 residues. V trimming: 6 bases; J trimming: 4 bases; junction bases outside the gene matches: 13. The CDR3, as DNA: TGTGCCAGTAGCACTGGACAGGGACTTTTGGGCACTGAAGCTTTCTTT. Its protein is CASSTGQGLLGTEAFF.

This chain uses TRBV7-8 with TRBJ1-1; the D gene is possibly TRBD1 (5 bases). The CDR3 is made up of 15 amino acids. Germline CDR1 SGHVS, CDR2 FQNEAQ. V gave up 5 bases and J gave up 3 bases, with 16 bases separating them. The CDR3 spells CASSPSGMGDTEAFF. The CDR3 DNA reads as TGTGCCAGCAGCCCATCGGGTATGGGGGACACTGAAGCTTTCTTT.

CDR3 loop: CASSQRPGAMGEQFF. CDR3 DNA: TGTGCCAGCAGCCAAAGGCCGGGGGCAATGGGTGAGCAGTTCTTC. This chain uses TRBV14 with TRBJ2-1, with D possibly called TRBD1 or TRBD2 (6 bases each). The V end was cut by 2 bases, the J end by 9 bases, with 17 bases between. The CDR3 consists of 15 residues. Germline loops: CDR1 SGHDN, CDR2 FVKESK.

The chain joins TRBV27 to TRBJ2-5, with D possibly being TRBD1 or TRBD2 (5 bases each). The V end lost 5 bases, the J end lost 7 bases, and 14 bases lay between the germline ends. This CDR3 spans 13 amino acids. CDR1 and CDR2 from the germline V gene are MNHEY and SMNVEV (reference sequence). The CDR3 DNA is TGTGCCAGCAGTCCGGGACCGGCGTGGACCCAGTACTTC. Its protein is CASSPGPAWTQYF.

In its sample, this clonotype was seen once. This chain connects TRBV6-5 to TRBJ1-2; no reliable D call. The CDR3 is 13 amino acids. V was shortened by 2 bases and J by 1 base, with 5 bases between the two germline ends. The germline V gene has CDR1 MNHEY and CDR2 SVGAGI. As DNA, the CDR3 is TGTGCCAGCAGTTACGGCCTTAACTATGGCTACACCTTC. Its protein product is CASSYGLNYGYTF.

This clonotype has just a few counts. This rearrangement joins TRBV7-9 to TRBJ2-7; no reliable D call. The V end was cut by 5 bases, the J end by 3 bases, with 17 bases between. The CDR3 has 15 amino acids. Germline CDR1 and CDR2: SEHNR and FQNEAQ (reference sequence). The CDR3, as DNA: TGTGCCAGCAGCACCAAGACCGGGCCAGACTACGAGCAGTACGTC. It encodes CASSTKTGPDYEQYV.

Concerning this clonotype itself: At one end the junction does not follow the germline gene, possibly because of a read error. The V and J genes are TRBV28 and TRBJ2-1; no clear D gene. Germline V gene data show CDR1 as MDHEN and CDR2 as SYDVKM. CDR3 length: 9 amino acids. The CDR3 region is CRRMNEQFF. As DNA, the CDR3 is TGCCGACGTATGAATGAGCAGTTCTTC.

This clonotype appeared many times. The rearrangement links TRBV7-9 to TRBJ2-7; D possibly corresponds to TRBD1 (6 bases). With 6 bases removed from V and 4 bases from J, the gap between germline ends came to 16 bases. The CDR3 length is 14 residues. In germline, CDR1 is SEHNR, CDR2 FQNEAQ (reference sequence). Written as DNA, the CDR3 is TGTGCCAGCAGGGGCAGGGGACCCGAATACGAGCAGTACGTC. It yields the protein CASRGRGPEYEQYV.

V gene TRBV27 combines with J gene TRBJ2-1; 9 bases line up with TRBD1. CDR3 length: 13 residues. CDR1 and CDR2 (germline): MNHEY, SMNVEV (reference sequence). Losses at the gene ends were 4 bases for V and 10 bases for J; bases not matched to a gene: 5. The CDR3 bases are TGTGCCAGCAGTTGGGGACAGGGTCAAGAGCAGTTCTTC. Amino acids: CASSWGQGQEQFF.

The J gene is TRBJ2-7, the V gene TRBV5-1; 7 nucleotides line up with TRBD1. From germline, CDR1 is SGHRS and CDR2 YFSETQ. V lost 5 bases, J lost 0 bases, and 8 bases stayed unmatched. The CDR3 sequence is 15 residues long. The CDR3 spells CASRIYRGDSYEQYF. CDR3 bases: TGCGCCAGCAGGATTTACAGGGGAGACTCCTACGAGCAGTACTTC. The entire variable domain, with the rest obtained from reference TRBV5-1 and TRBJ2-7, is as follows: KAGVTQTPRYLIKTRGQQVTLSCSPISGHRSVSWYQQTPGQGLQFLFEYFSETQRNKGNFPGRFSGRQFSNSRSEMNVSTLELGDSALYLCASRIYRGDSYEQYFGPGTRLTVT.